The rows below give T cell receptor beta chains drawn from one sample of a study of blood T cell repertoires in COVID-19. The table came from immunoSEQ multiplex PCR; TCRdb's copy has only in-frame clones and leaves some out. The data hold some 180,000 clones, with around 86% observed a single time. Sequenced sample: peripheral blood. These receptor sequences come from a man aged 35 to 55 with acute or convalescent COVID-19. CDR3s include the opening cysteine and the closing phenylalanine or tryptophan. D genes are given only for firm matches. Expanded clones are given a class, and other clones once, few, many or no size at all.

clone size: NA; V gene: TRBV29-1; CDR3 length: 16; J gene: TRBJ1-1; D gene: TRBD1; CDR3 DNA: TGCAGCGTTTCACTGACGGGACAGGGGGCTCGGGGTGAAGCTTTCTTT; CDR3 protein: CSVSLTGQGARGEAFF
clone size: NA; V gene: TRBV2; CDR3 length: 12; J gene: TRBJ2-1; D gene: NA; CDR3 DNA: TGTGCCAGCAGTGCCGGGTGGCCGGAGGAGTTCTTC; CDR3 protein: CASSAGWPEEFF
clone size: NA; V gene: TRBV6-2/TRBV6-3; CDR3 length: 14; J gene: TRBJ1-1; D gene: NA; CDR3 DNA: TGTGCCAGCAGTACCGGGGGGTCGGCCACTGAAGCTTTCTTT; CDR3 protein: CASSTGGSATEAFF
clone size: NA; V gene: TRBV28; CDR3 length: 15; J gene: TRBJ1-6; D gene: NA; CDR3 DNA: TGTGCCAGCAGTTTGTTGAGAAGTCCAAATTCACCCCTCCACTTT; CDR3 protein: CASSLLRSPNSPLHF
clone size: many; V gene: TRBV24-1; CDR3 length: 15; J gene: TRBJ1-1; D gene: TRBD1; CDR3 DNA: TGTGCCACCAGTGATTTGGACAGGGAGAACACTGAAGCTTTCTTT; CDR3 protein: CATSDLDRENTEAFF
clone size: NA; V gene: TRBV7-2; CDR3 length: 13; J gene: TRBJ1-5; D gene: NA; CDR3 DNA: TGTGCCAGCAGCTCCGGACAGAATCAGCCCCAGCATTTT; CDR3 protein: CASSSGQNQPQHF
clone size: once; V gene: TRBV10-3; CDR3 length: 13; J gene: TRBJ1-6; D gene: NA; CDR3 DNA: TGTGCCATCAGAGACAACTATAATTCACCCCTCCACTTT; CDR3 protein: CAIRDNYNSPLHF
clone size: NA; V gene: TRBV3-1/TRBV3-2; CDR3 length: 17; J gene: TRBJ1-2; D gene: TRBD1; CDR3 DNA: TGTGCCAGCAGCCTCCAGGGACAGGGGGTACCTAACTATGGCTACACCTTC; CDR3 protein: CASSLQGQGVPNYGYTF
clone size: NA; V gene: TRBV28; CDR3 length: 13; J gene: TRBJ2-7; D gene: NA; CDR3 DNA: TGTGCCAGCAGTGGCCTAGCCCCCTACGAGCAGTACTTC; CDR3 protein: CASSGLAPYEQYF
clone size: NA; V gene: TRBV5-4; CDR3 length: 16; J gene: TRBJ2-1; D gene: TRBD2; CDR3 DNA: TGTGCCAGCAGCCTCCGACTAGCGGGGGGGTTGGATGAGCAGTTCTTC; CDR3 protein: CASSLRLAGGLDEQFF
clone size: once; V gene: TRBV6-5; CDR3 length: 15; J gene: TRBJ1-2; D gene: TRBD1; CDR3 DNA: TGTGCCAGCAGTTACTCCCGGACAGGGGGCTCTGGCTACACCTTC; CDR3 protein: CASSYSRTGGSGYTF
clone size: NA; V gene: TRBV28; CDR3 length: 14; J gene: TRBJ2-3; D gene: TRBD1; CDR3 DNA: TGTGCCAGCCGACAGGGTTTAGGCACAGATACGCAGTATTTT; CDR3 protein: CASRQGLGTDTQYF
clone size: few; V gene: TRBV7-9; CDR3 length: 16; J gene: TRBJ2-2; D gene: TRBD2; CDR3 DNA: TGTGCCAGCAGCTCTGGACTAGCGGCGAACACCGGGGAGCTGTTTTTT; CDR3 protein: CASSSGLAANTGELFF
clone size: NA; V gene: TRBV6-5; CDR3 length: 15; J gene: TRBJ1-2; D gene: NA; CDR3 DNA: TGTGCCAGCAGGGGTTTTGACAGACCTAACTATGGCTACACCTTC; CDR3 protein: CASRGFDRPNYGYTF
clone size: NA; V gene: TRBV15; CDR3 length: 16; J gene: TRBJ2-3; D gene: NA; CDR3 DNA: TGTGCCACCAGCAGAGGGGATGACAGGCAAACAGATACGCAGTATTTT; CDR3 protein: CATSRGDDRQTDTQYF
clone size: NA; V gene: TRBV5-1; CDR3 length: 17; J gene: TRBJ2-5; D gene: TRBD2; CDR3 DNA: TGCGCCAGCAGCTTGGGCCTAGCGGGGGGGCCGGGGGAGACCCAGTACTTC; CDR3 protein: CASSLGLAGGPGETQYF
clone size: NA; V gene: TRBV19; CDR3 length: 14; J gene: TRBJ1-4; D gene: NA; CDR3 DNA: TGTGCCAGTAGTATCTTGAGCCCGGGAGAAAAACTGTTTTTT; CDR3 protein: CASSILSPGEKLFF
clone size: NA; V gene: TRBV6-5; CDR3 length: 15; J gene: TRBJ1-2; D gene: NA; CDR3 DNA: TGTGCCAGCAGTTACTCAACAGATCCTAACTATGGCTACACCTTC; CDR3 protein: CASSYSTDPNYGYTF
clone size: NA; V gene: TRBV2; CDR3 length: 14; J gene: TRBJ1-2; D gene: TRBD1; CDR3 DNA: TGTGCCAGCAGATTAGAGGGGGCGGGCTATGGCTACACCTTC; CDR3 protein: CASRLEGAGYGYTF
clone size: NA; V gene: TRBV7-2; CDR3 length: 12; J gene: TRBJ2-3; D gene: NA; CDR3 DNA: TGTGCCAGCAGCCCCAACCGGGATACGCAGTATTTT; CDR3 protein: CASSPNRDTQYF
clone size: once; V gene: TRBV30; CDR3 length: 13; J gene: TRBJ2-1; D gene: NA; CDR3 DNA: TGTGCCTTCCTCAGGGGTTCCTACAATGAGCAGTTCTTC; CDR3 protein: CAFLRGSYNEQFF
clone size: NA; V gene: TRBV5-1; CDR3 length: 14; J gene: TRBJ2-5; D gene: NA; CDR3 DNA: TGCGCCAGCAGACCAGGGATCCGCCAAGAGACCCAGTACTTC; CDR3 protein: CASRPGIRQETQYF
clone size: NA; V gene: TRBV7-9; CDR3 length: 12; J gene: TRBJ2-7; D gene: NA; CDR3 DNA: TGTGCCAGCAGCCTGGGAGTATACGAGCAGTACTTC; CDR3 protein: CASSLGVYEQYF
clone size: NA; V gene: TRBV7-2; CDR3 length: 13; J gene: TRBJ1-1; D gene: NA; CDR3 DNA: TGTGCCAGCAGCTTGTTTCAGAACACTGAAGCTTTCTTT; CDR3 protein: CASSLFQNTEAFF
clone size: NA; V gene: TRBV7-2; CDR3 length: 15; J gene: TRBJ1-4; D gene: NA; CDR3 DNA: TGTGCCAGCAGCTTAAACGGGGTAACTAATGAAAAACTGTTTTTT; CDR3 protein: CASSLNGVTNEKLFF
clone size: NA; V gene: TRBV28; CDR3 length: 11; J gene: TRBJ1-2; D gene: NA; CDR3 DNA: TGTGCCAGCAGTTTTTCAGGGCGCTACACCTTC; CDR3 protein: CASSFSGRYTF
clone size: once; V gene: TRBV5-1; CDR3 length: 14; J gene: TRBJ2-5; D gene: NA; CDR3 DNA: TGCGCCAGCAGGTGGGAAGGGGGCCAAGAGACCCAGTACTTC; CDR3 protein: CASRWEGGQETQYF
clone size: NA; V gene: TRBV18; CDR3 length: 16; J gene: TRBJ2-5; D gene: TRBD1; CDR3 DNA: TGTGCCAGCTCACCACCTTCGACAGGGGGGGGAGAGACCCAGTACTTC; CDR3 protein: CASSPPSTGGGETQYF
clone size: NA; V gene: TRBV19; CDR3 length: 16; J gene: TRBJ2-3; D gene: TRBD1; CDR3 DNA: TGTGCCAGTAGTGCTTGGGGGACAGGGGTCACAGATACGCAGTATTTT; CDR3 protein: CASSAWGTGVTDTQYF
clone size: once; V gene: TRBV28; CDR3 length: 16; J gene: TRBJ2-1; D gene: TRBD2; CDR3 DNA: TGTGCCAGCTACTCGACGCTAGCGGGGGCATACAATGAGCAGTTCTTC; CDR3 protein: CASYSTLAGAYNEQFF
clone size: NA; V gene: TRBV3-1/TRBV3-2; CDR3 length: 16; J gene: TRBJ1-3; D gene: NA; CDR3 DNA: TGTGCCAGCAGCTCCTTGGAAACAGGGATCGGAAACACCATATATTTT; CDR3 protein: CASSSLETGIGNTIYF
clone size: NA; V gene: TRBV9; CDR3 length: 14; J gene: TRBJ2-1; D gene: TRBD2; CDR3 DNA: TGTGCCAGCAGCGGAGCGGGGGCGTACAATGAGCAGTTCTTC; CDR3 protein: CASSGAGAYNEQFF
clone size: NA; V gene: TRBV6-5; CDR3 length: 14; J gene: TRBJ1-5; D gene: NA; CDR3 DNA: TGTGCCAGCAGTTCTGGACAGCGGCCAGTACGGTGGCATTTT; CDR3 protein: CASSSGQRPVRWHF
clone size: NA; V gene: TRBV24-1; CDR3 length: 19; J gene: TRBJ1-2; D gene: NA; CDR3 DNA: TGTGCCACCAGTGATTTGGCCCGAAATGACAGGTTAGGGAACTATGGCTACACCTTC; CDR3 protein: CATSDLARNDRLGNYGYTF
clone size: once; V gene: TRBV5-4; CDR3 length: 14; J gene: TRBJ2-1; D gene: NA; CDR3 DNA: TGTGCCAGCAGCGGGGGGAGCTCCTACAATGAGCAGTTCTTC; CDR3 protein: CASSGGSSYNEQFF
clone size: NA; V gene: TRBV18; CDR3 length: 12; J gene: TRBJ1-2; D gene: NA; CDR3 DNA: TGTGCCAGCTCACCTCTCCTTTATGGCTACACCTTC; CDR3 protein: CASSPLLYGYTF
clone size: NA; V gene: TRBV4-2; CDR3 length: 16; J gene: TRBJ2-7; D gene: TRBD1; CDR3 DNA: TGTGCCAGCAGCCAAGATAGGGCAGGGGGCCTCTACGAGCAGTACTTC; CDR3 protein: CASSQDRAGGLYEQYF
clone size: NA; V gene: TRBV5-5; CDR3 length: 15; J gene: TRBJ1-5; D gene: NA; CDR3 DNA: TGTGCCAGCAGCTTGAACAGGGACCCATATCAGCCCCAGCATTTT; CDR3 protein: CASSLNRDPYQPQHF
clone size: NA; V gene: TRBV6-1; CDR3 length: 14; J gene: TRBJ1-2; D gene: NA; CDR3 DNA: TGTGCCAGCACCCCGGGAGGGCTTAACTATGGCTACACCTTC; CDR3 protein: CASTPGGLNYGYTF
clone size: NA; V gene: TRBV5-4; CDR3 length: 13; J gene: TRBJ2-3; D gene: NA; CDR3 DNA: TGTGCCAGCAGCCTAAGAAAAACAGATACGCAGTATTTT; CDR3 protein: CASSLRKTDTQYF
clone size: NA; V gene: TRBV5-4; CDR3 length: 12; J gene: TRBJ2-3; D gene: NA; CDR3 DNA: TGTGCCAGCAGCTTTTCAACAGATACGCAGTATTTT; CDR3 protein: CASSFSTDTQYF
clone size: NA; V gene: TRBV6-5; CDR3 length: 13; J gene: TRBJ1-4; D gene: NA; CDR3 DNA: TGTGCCAGTGACCCGGGGGGTTACGAAAAACTGTTTTTT; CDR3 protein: CASDPGGYEKLFF
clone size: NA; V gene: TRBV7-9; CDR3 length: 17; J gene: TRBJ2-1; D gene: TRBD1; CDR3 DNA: TGTGCCAGCAGCTCTTATAAGAGGACAGGGATGTGGAATGAGCAGTTCTTC; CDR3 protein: CASSSYKRTGMWNEQFF
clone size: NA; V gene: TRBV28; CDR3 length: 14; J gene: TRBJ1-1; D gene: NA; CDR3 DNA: TGTGCCAGCAGTCACAGGTCCGTGAACACTGAAGCTTTCTTT; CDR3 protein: CASSHRSVNTEAFF
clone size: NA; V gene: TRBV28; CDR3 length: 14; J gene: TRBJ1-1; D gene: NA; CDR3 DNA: TGTGCCAGCAGACAGGGATCGTACAACACTGAAGCTTTCTTT; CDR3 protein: CASRQGSYNTEAFF
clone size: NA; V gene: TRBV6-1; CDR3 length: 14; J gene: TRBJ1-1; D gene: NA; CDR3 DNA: TGTGCCAGCAGTGAATTGAAGAGGAACACTGAAGCTTTCTTT; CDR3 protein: CASSELKRNTEAFF
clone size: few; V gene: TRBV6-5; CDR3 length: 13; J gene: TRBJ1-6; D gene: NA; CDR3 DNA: TGTGCCAGCGCCCGGGAGAATAATTCACCCCTCCACTTT; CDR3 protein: CASARENNSPLHF
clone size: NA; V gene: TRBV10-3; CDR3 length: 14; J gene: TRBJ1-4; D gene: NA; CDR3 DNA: TGTGCCATCAGCAGCTGGGGTGGAGGTGAAAAACTGTTTTTT; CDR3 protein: CAISSWGGGEKLFF
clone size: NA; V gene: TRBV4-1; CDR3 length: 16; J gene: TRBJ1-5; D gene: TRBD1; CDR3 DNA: TGCGCCAGCAGCCAAGGGGGGGACAGACCCCATCAGCCCCAGCATTTT; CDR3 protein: CASSQGGDRPHQPQHF
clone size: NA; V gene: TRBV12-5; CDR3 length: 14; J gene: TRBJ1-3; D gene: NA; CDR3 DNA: TGTGCTAGTGGTTTGGTGGGAGGAGGAAACACCATATATTTT; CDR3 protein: CASGLVGGGNTIYF
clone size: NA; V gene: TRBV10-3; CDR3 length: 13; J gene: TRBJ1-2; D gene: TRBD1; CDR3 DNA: TGTGCCATCAGTGAACAGGGGATCGGTGGCTACACCTTC; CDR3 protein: CAISEQGIGGYTF
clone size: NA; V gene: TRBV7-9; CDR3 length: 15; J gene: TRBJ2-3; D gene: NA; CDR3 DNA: TGTGCCAGCAGCTTAGGGCTAGCGTTAAGAGATACGCAGTATTTT; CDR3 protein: CASSLGLALRDTQYF
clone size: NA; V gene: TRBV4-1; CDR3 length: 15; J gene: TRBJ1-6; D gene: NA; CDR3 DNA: TGCGCCAGCAGCCAAGTAGGGGGATGGAATTCACCCCTCCACTTT; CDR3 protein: CASSQVGGWNSPLHF
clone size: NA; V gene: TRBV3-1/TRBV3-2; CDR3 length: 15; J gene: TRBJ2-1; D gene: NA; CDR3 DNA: TGTGCCAGCAGCCAATTGACTACCAGATACAATGAGCAGTTCTTC; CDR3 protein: CASSQLTTRYNEQFF